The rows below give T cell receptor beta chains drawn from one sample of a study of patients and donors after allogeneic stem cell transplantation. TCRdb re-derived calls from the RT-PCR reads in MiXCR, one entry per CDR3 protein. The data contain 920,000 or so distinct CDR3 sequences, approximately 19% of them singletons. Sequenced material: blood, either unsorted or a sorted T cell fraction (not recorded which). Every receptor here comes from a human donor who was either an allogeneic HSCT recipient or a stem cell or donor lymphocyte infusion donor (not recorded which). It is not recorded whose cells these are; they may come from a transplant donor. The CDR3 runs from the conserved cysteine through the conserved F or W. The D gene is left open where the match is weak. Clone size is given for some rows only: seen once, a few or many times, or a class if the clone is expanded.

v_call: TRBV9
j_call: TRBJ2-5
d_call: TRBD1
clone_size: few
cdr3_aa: CASSGTGGRETQYF
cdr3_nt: TGTGCCAGCAGCGGGACAGGGGGCCGAGAGACCCAGTACTTC

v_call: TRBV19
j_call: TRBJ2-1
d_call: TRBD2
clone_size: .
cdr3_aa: CASSDGTSGSSYNEQFF
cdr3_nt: TGTGCCAGTAGTGACGGGACTAGCGGTAGCTCCTACAATGAGCAGTTCTTC

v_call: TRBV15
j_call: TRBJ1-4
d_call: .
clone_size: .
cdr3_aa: CATSRAQRNEKLFF
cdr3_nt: TGTGCCACCAGCAGAGCTCAGCGTAATGAAAAACTGTTTTTT

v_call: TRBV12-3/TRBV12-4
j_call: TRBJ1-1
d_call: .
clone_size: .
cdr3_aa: CASRFTGYSGTEAFF
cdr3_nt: TGTGCCAGCAGGTTTACGGGGTATTCTGGCACTGAAGCTTTCTTT

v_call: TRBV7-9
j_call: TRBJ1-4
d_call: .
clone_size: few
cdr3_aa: CASSPRGNTNEKLFF
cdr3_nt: TGTGCCAGCAGCCCCAGGGGAAATACTAATGAAAAACTGTTTTTT

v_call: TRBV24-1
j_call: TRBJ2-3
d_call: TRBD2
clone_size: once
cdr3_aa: CATSSGLAGGPKDTQYF
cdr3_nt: TGTGCCACCAGCTCGGGGCTAGCGGGAGGGCCGAAAGATACGCAGTATTTT

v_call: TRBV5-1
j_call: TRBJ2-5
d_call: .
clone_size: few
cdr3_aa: CASSPGSGHEETQYF
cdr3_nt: TGCGCCAGCAGCCCTGGCTCGGGACACGAAGAGACCCAGTACTTC

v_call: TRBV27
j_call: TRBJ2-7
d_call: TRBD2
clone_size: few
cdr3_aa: CASSLSGTISYEQYF
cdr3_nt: TGTGCCAGCAGTTTATCAGGGACTATCTCTTACGAGCAGTACTTC

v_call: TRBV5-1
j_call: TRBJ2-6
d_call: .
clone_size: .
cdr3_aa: CASSPTGSAANVLTF
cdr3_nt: TGCGCCAGCAGCCCGACGGGTTCAGCGGCCAACGTCCTGACTTTC

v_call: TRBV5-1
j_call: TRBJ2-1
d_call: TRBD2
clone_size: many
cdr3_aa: CASSPTSGKGNEQFF
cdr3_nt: TGCGCCAGCAGCCCGACTAGCGGGAAAGGCAATGAGCAGTTCTTC

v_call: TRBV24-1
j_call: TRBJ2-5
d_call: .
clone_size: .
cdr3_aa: CATSDRPTRPGETQYF
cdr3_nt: TGTGCCACCAGTGACCGACCCACGCGGCCCGGGGAGACCCAGTACTTC

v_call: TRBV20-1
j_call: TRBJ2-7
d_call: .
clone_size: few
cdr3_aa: CSARDWANSYEQYF
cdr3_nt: TGCAGTGCTAGAGATTGGGCTAATTCCTACGAGCAGTACTTC

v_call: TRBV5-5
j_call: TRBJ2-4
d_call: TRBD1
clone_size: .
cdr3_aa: CASSPHWTGENIQYF
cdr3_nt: TGTGCCAGCAGCCCGCATTGGACAGGGGAAAACATTCAGTACTTC

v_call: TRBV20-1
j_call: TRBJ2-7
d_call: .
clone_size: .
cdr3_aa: CSARDTPYEQYF
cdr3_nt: TGCAGTGCTAGGGACACCCCCTACGAGCAGTACTTC

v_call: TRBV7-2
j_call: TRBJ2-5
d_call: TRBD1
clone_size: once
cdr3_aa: CASSLTQGGRETQYF
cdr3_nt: TGTGCCAGCAGCCTGACACAGGGGGGAAGAGAGACCCAGTACTTC

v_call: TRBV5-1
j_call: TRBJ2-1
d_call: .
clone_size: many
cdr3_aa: CASSLEWGYNEQFF
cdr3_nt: TGCGCCAGCAGCTTGGAATGGGGCTACAATGAGCAGTTCTTC

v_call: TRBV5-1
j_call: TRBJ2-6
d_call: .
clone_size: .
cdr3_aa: CASSYHSRRLSGANVLTF
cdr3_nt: TGCGCCAGCAGCTACCACTCCCGTAGGCTCTCTGGGGCCAACGTCCTGACTTTC

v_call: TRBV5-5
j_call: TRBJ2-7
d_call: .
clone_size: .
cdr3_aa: CASSLTFYEQYF
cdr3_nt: TGTGCCAGCAGCCTCACTTTCTACGAGCAGTACTTC

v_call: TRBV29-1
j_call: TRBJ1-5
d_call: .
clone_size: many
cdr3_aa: CSVEGTRDQPQHF
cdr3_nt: TGCAGCGTTGAAGGGACTCGGGATCAGCCCCAGCATTTT

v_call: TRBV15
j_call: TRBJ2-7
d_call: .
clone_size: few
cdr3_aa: CATSRQGPSYEQYF
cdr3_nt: TGTGCCACCAGCAGACAAGGACCGAGCTACGAGCAGTACTTC

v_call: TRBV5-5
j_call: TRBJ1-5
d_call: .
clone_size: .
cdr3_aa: CASSDGVSQNQPQHF
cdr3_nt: TGTGCCAGCAGCGACGGCGTTAGTCAAAATCAGCCCCAGCATTTT

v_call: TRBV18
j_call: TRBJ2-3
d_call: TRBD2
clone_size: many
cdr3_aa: CASSPPTRGVNTDTQYF
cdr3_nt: TGTGCCAGCTCACCACCGACCCGGGGGGTCAACACAGATACGCAGTATTTT

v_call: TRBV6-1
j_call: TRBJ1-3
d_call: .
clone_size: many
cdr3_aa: CASSPDRASGNTIYF
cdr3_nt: TGTGCCAGCAGTCCCGATAGAGCCTCTGGAAACACCATATATTTT

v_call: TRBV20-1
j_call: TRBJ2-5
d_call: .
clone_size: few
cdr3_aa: CSARELGRQETQYF
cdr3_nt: TGCAGTGCTAGAGAACTAGGCCGCCAAGAGACCCAGTACTTC

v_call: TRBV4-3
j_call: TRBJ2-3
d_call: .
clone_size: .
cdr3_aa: CASSQDPGTRQYF
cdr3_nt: TGCGCCAGCAGCCAAGATCCCGGTACAAGGCAGTATTTT

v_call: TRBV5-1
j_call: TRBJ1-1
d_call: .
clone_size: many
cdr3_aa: CASSLGPTSNTEAFF
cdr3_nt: TGCGCCAGCAGCTTGGGGCCGACATCGAACACTGAAGCTTTCTTT

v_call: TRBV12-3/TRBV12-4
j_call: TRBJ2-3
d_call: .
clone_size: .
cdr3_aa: CATIQGIAPSTDTQYF
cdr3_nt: TGTGCCACCATACAGGGTATAGCGCCTAGCACAGATACGCAGTATTTT

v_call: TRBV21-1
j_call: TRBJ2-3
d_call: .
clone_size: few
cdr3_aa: CASSKNCRGTDTQYF
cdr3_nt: TGTGCCAGCAGCAAAAATTGTAGGGGCACAGATACGCAGTATTTT

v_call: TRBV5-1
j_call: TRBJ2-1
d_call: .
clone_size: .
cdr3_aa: CASFQNPGNEQFF
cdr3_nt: TGCGCCAGCTTTCAGAACCCGGGGAATGAGCAGTTCTTC

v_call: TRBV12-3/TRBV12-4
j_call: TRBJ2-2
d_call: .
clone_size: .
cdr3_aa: CASSPRGRYTGELFF
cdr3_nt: TGTGCCAGCAGTCCTAGGGGACGGTACACCGGGGAGCTGTTTTTT

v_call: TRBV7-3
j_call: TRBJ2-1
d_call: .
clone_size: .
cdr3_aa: CASSPYLYNEQFF
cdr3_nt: TGTGCCAGCAGCCCCTACTTATACAATGAGCAGTTCTTC

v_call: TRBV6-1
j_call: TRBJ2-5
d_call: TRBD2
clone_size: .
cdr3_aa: CASSNSGSAETQYF
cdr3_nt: TGTGCCAGCAGTAATAGCGGGAGCGCAGAGACCCAGTACTTC

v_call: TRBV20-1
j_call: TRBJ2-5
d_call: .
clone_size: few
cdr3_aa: CSARERGSFQTQYF
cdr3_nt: TGCAGTGCTAGAGAGAGAGGAAGCTTCCAGACCCAGTACTTC

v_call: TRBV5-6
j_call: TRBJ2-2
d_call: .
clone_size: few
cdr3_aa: CASTLPKKVGFGELFF
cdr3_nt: TGTGCCAGCACCCTACCCAAGAAAGTCGGATTTGGGGAGCTGTTTTTT

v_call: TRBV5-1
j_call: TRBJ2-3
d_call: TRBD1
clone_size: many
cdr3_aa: CASSFIGQGRTDTQYF
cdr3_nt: TGCGCCAGCAGCTTCATAGGACAGGGGCGGACAGATACGCAGTATTTT

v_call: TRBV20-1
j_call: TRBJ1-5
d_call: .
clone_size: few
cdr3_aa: CSARDPFPNQPQHF
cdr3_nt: TGCAGTGCTAGAGATCCTTTTCCGAATCAGCCCCAGCATTTT

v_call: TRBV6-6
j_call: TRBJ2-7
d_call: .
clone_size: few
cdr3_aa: CASEDRAYEQYF
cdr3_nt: TGTGCCAGCGAAGACCGGGCGTACGAGCAGTACTTC

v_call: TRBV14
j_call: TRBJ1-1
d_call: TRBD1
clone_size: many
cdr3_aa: CASSRKGQANTEAFF
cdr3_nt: TGTGCCAGCAGCCGAAAAGGACAGGCGAACACTGAAGCTTTCTTT